What follows are 6 T cell receptor beta chains derived from one specimen sequenced in a study of yellow fever vaccine responses in identical twins. TCRdb redid the calling of the RT-PCR reads with MiXCR, one entry per CDR3 protein. The sample lists roughly 1,600 distinct CDR3 sequences; 70% to 90% were seen once. The sequencing here drew on T cells from blood (PBMCs), unsorted or a sorted subset (not recorded which), taken before or after yellow fever vaccination (not recorded which). These receptors were obtained from a woman under 30 who received the yellow fever vaccine.

The chain uses TRBV11-3 and TRBJ2-1; TRBD2 might be the D (5 bases). CDR1 is SGHNT and CDR2 is YENEEA in the germline V gene. The V gene lost 2 bases and the J gene lost 7 bases, with 9 bases spanning the gap. There are 13 residues in the CDR3. DNA of the CDR3: TGTGCCAGCAGCTTACGGGGTGGGAATGAGCAGTTCTTC. Its protein is CASSLRGGNEQFF.

This sequence joins TRBV20-1 and TRBJ1-2; 9 nucleotides agree with TRBD1. The trim removed 0 bases at V and 4 bases at J, leaving 6 bases unmatched. Germline CDR1 and CDR2: DFQATT and SNEGSKA (reference sequence). The CDR3 runs to 15 residues. The CDR3 loop is CSARDTGTGIYGYTF. In DNA, the CDR3 is TGCAGTGCTAGAGACACTGGGACAGGGATCTATGGCTACACCTTC.

The chain recombines TRBV15 with TRBJ2-3, with 12 nucleotides matching TRBD2. The CDR3 sequence is 16 residues long. Germline lookup yields CDR1 LNHNV and CDR2 YYDKDF (reference sequence). The trim removed 0 bases at V and 5 bases at J, leaving 3 bases unmatched. CDR3 amino acids: CATSRELAGGGDTQYF. CDR3 nucleotides: TGTGCCACCAGCAGAGAACTAGCGGGAGGAGGAGATACGCAGTATTTT.

This chain connects TRBV11-3 to TRBJ2-1, with D unclear. Germline V lookup: CDR1 SGHNT, CDR2 YENEEA. The CDR3 extends over 12 amino acids. The V end was cut by 5 bases, the J end by 6 bases, with 8 bases between. For the CDR3, the DNA is TGTGCCAGCAGCCCAGGCAGCAATGAGCAGTTCTTC. Amino acids: CASSPGSNEQFF.

This chain connects TRBV30 to TRBJ2-1; 7 bases map to TRBD2. Germline V gene lookup returns CDR1 GTSNPN and CDR2 SVGIG (reference sequence). V was clipped by 0 bases and J by 9 bases; unmatched bases: 14. This CDR3 has 16 amino acids. The CDR3 DNA sequence: TGTGCCTGGAGTGTACTATTCGGGACCAAGCGGGGTGAGCAGTTCTTC. Translating it yields CAWSVLFGTKRGEQFF.

This clonotype was picked up one time. The V and J genes are TRBV7-9 and TRBJ1-2, with a weak D call TRBD1 (6 bases). Trimming pared 1 base from V and 1 base from J, leaving 16 bases between. Germline V gene data show CDR1 as SEHNR and CDR2 as FQNEAQ (reference sequence). The CDR3 has 17 residues. The CDR3 sequence: CASSLDQGRRGNYGYTF. The CDR3 coding sequence is TGTGCCAGCAGCTTAGATCAGGGGCGCAGAGGTAACTATGGCTACACCTTC.